These 14 T cell receptor beta chains originate from one sample sequenced in a study of Graves' ophthalmopathy and Graves' hyperthyroidism. From RNA, the CDR3 regions of TCR beta chains were amplified and sequenced. Following a first-round RT-PCR that used HTBI primers, a second-round multiplex PCR was carried out. TCRdb processed the multiplex PCR reads anew with MiXCR; each CDR3 protein has one entry. The sample carries approximately 700,000 distinct CDR3 sequences, roughly two fifths recorded once. Sequenced sample: peripheral blood. The receptors originated from an adult man with Graves' ophthalmopathy.

This clonotype was observed many times. The chain uses TRBV7-3 and TRBJ1-5; D might be TRBD1 (5 bases). From germline, CDR1 is SGHTA and CDR2 FQGTGA. V was shortened by 2 bases and J by 9 bases, with 11 bases between the two germline ends. The CDR3 extends over 13 amino acids. The CDR3 sequence: CASSLDGGGPQHF. The DNA of the CDR3 is TGTGCCAGCAGCTTAGATGGCGGGGGGCCCCAGCATTTT.

This chain links TRBV25-1 with TRBJ2-5; 8 bases are shared with TRBD2. Germline CDR1 and CDR2: MGHDK and SYGVNS. The CDR3 consists of 12 residues. With 9 bases clipped from V and 4 bases from J, the junction kept 4 bases outside the gene matches. The CDR3, as DNA: TGTGCCAGTATGACTAGCGCAGAGACCCAGTACTTC. Its translation is CASMTSAETQYF.

For this clonotype: The junction does not match germline at one end; this may be a read error. The rearrangement uses TRBV6-2 or TRBV6-3 and TRBJ2-2; the D call may be TRBD1 or TRBD2 (5 bases each). The CDR3 sequence is 15 residues long. Germline CDR1 reads MNHEY; CDR2 reads SVGEGT. The CDR3: CASSGAEGNTGELSW. In DNA, the CDR3 is TGTGCCAGCAGTGGCGCAGAGGGGAACACCGGGGAGCTGTCTTGG.

This clonotype showed up many times. V and J are TRBV2 and TRBJ1-5; D possibly corresponds to TRBD1 (6 bases). Germline V gives CDR1 SNHLY, CDR2 FYNNEI. V was shortened by 4 bases and J by 4 bases, with 14 bases between the two germline ends. The length of the CDR3 is 15 residues. CDR3 residues: CASSVVGGQNQPQHF. For the CDR3, the DNA is TGTGCCAGCAGTGTGGTTGGGGGGCAGAATCAGCCCCAGCATTTT.

V usage is TRBV24-1 and J usage is TRBJ1-4, with 7 bases matching TRBD1. This CDR3 has 14 residues. Losses at the gene ends were 7 bases for V and 7 bases for J; bases not matched to a gene: 8. CDR1 is KGHDR, CDR2 SFDVKD, per germline. For the CDR3, the DNA is TGTGCCACCAGGAGTACAGGGGTCGGTGAAAAACTGTTTTTT. Amino acid sequence: CATRSTGVGEKLFF.

The J gene is TRBJ1-1, the V gene TRBV2; D call uncertain. This CDR3 is 12 amino acids long. Deletions cut 8 bases from V and 1 base from J, with 8 bases between. Germline loops: CDR1 SNHLY, CDR2 FYNNEI. The CDR3, as DNA: TGTGCCAGCGGGCGGCAGAACACTGAAGCTTTCTTT. Protein product: CASGRQNTEAFF.

At least ten counts were recorded for this clonotype. This chain joins TRBV10-3 and TRBJ2-7; 8 bases line up with TRBD1. Germline V gene lookup returns CDR1 ENHRY and CDR2 SYGVKD. J gave up 3 bases and V 2 bases, and 0 bases lay outside the gene matches. The CDR3 contains 13 residues. The CDR3 region has the DNA TGTGCCATCAGTGAGGGACAGGGCTACGAGCAGTACTTC. Translated: CAISEGQGYEQYF.

This clonotype was observed many times. The genes are TRBV20-1 and TRBJ1-5, with D possibly TRBD1 on 5 matching bases. The germline V gene has CDR1 DFQATT and CDR2 SNEGSKA (reference sequence). The CDR3 has 12 amino acids. Trimming stripped 8 bases from V and 1 base from J, with 9 bases between. CDR3 sequence (DNA): TGCAGTACGGGGGGGAGCAATCAGCCCCAGCATTTT. Amino acid sequence: CSTGGSNQPQHF.

This clonotype has ten or more counts. The V call is TRBV9, the J call TRBJ1-6; D remains ambiguous. CDR1 is SGDLS and CDR2 is YYNGEE in the germline V gene. The CDR3 runs 15 residues. Trimming cost V 0 bases and J 6 bases, with 10 bases left between them. The CDR3 bases are TGTGCCAGCAGCGTAGAGGGAGCGGGTAATTCACCCCTCCACTTT. Translated, it gives CASSVEGAGNSPLHF.

In the case of this clonotype: The CDR3 does not close with the conserved phenylalanine or tryptophan, likely indicating a read error. The chain joins TRBV5-1 to TRBJ2-5; D remains ambiguous. The CDR3 has 13 residues. In germline, CDR1 is SGHRS, CDR2 YFSETQ. The V and J ends lost 1 base and 5 bases respectively, with 9 bases between them. The CDR3 here is CASSLTESETQYC. In DNA form, the CDR3 reads TGCGCCAGCAGCTTGACAGAGTCTGAGACCCAGTACTGC.

The chain employs TRBV5-1 and TRBJ2-2; maybe TRBD2 (5 bases). The CDR3 is 15 residues long. Germline V gene lookup returns CDR1 SGHRS and CDR2 YFSETQ. V lost 0 bases and J lost 2, with 8 bases in between. Here the CDR3 DNA reads TGCGCCAGCAGCTTGGTCCGACTAAACACCGGGGAGCTGTTTTTT. It translates to CASSLVRLNTGELFF.

This chain uses TRBV5-1 with TRBJ2-6; a weak D match, TRBD2 (7 bases). The CDR3 is 16 amino acids. V lost 4 bases to trimming and J lost 4 bases, with 15 bases between them. The germline V gene encodes CDR1 SGHRS and CDR2 YFSETQ. CDR3 sequence reads: CASSPQGTTGANVLTF. In DNA, the CDR3 is TGCGCCAGCAGCCCGCAGGGGACTACGGGGGCCAACGTCCTGACTTTC.

This clonotype appeared many times. The V gene is TRBV24-1, the J gene TRBJ2-5, with 7 bases that match TRBD1. Germline V CDR1 and CDR2: KGHDR, SFDVKD. This CDR3 has 14 amino acids. Trimming at V came to 3 bases and at J to 3 bases, leaving 3 bases not matched to a gene. Here the CDR3 DNA reads TGTGCCACCAGTGATGTACAGGGGAAAGAGACCCAGTACTTC. Translation: CATSDVQGKETQYF.

The chain employs TRBV2 and TRBJ1-2, with a weak D call TRBD1 (6 bases). CDR1 and CDR2 from the germline V gene are SNHLY and FYNNEI. This CDR3 has 14 amino acids. Trimming left V 6 bases short and J 7 bases short, with 18 bases between. In DNA, the CDR3 is TGTGCCAGCAGGGAATTCAGTTCAGGGGTTGGCTACACCTTC. It is translated as CASREFSSGVGYTF.